One sample yielded the 28 T cell receptor beta chains listed below, sequenced in a study of blood T cell repertoires in COVID-19. Some clones are missing from TCRdb's copy, which holds only in-frame ones; the method was immunoSEQ multiplex PCR. The sample holds about 30,000 clones; approximately 80% are singletons and the top ten take under 50%. Sample: peripheral blood. Every receptor here comes from an older woman with acute or convalescent COVID-19.

This clone was counted only a few times. The V gene is TRBV7-9, the J gene TRBJ1-3; D is possibly TRBD1 (5 bases). The CDR3 has 17 residues. Per germline, CDR1 SEHNR and CDR2 FQNEAQ (reference sequence). V was cut by 0 bases and J by 0 bases, with 12 bases left in between. CDR3 nucleotide sequence: TGTGCCAGCAGCTTAGCGCAGACAGCGCACTCTGGAAACACCATATATTTT. Residues: CASSLAQTAHSGNTIYF.

V is TRBV9 and J is TRBJ2-1; 8 bases are a match to TRBD2. Losses at the gene ends were 4 bases for V and 1 base for J; bases not matched to a gene: 4. From germline, CDR1 is SGDLS and CDR2 YYNGEE. This CDR3 is built from 15 residues. CDR3 in DNA: TGTGCCAGCAGCCTGGGACTAGGGTCCTACAATGAGCAGTTCTTC. This codes for CASSLGLGSYNEQFF.

This clone showed up just a few times. The chain is built from TRBV4-1 and TRBJ2-7, with TRBD2 matching over 10 bases. This CDR3 comprises 16 residues. Germline values: CDR1 MGHRA, CDR2 YSYEKL. The V gene end was trimmed by 0 bases and the J gene end by 2 bases; junction bases not matched to a gene: 4. CDR3 in DNA: TGCGCCAGCAGCCAAGATCGGAGCGGGGGGGCCTACGAGCAGTACTTC. It yields the protein CASSQDRSGGAYEQYF.

This chain connects TRBV18 to TRBJ1-1, with D hard to call. The CDR3 consists of 14 residues. Germline V CDR1 and CDR2: KGHSH, LQKENI. Between the trimmed V and J ends, which lost 2 bases and 0 bases, there was a span of 7 bases. In DNA form, the CDR3 reads TGTGCCAGCTCACCAACAGATATGAACACTGAAGCTTTCTTT. Its protein is CASSPTDMNTEAFF.

The rearrangement uses TRBV28 and TRBJ2-3, with 13 positions matching TRBD2. The germline gives CDR1 MDHEN, CDR2 SYDVKM. Trimming took 6 bases from V and 2 from J; bases not matched to a gene: 2. This CDR3 is 15 amino acids long. CDR3 sequence: CASRGTSGVTDTQYF. The CDR3 DNA reads TGTGCCAGCAGAGGGACTAGCGGGGTCACAGATACGCAGTATTTT.

This clone came up once. This chain joins TRBV11-2 and TRBJ2-5; maybe TRBD2 (6 bases). CDR1 is SGHAT and CDR2 is FQNNGV in the germline V gene. The CDR3 is 14 residues long. Deletions cut 4 bases from V and 14 bases from J, with 23 bases between. The CDR3 DNA reads as TGTGCCAGCAGCTCCGGGGGACCTCTGGGACCAGCCTACTTC. Residues: CASSSGGPLGPAYF.

The chain recombines TRBV9 with TRBJ1-2; weak D call: TRBD1 (5 bases). V was cut by 4 bases and J by 4 bases, with 17 bases left in between. The CDR3 is made up of 15 amino acids. The germline CDR1 and CDR2 sequences are SGDLS and YYNGEE. This chain's CDR3 is CASSPRGGAIYGYTF. In DNA, the CDR3 is TGTGCCAGCAGCCCTCGAGGAGGGGCGATCTATGGCTACACCTTC.

V is TRBV28 and J is TRBJ2-7; 11 bases line up with TRBD1. Germline-derived CDR1 and CDR2 are MDHEN and SYDVKM. The junction had 18 bases not matched to a gene; V was cut back by 5 bases and J by 3 bases. CDR3 size: 19 residues. The DNA for the CDR3 is TGTGCCAGCAGTACCGGGACAGGGGGTCCCATAATCAAAATCTACGAGCAGTACTTC. It is translated as CASSTGTGGPIIKIYEQYF. The whole variable domain, filled in from reference TRBV28 and TRBJ2-7, reads DVKVTQSSRYLVKRTGEKVFLECVQDMDHENMFWYRQDPGLGLRLIYFSYDVKMKEKGDIPEGYSVSREKKERFSLILESASTNQTSMYLCASSTGTGGPIIKIYEQYFGPGTRLTVT.

V usage is TRBV10-3 and J usage is TRBJ2-7; D is perhaps TRBD2 (5 bases). With 5 bases removed from V and 5 bases from J, the gap between germline ends came to 19 bases. Germline V lookup: CDR1 ENHRY, CDR2 SYGVKD. The CDR3 is 15 amino acids. CDR3 DNA: TGTGCCATCAGTTGGGCCTCTAACGGGGATGACGAGCAGTACTTC. This translates into CAISWASNGDDEQYF.

This clone was seen once. The chain has TRBV9 and TRBJ2-1, with 10 positions matching TRBD2. The CDR3 totals 15 residues. CDR1 and CDR2 (germline): SGDLS, YYNGEE. Losses at the gene ends were 0 bases for V and 6 bases for J; bases not matched to a gene: 3. The CDR3 DNA sequence: TGTGCCAGCAGCGTAGAGGGACTAGCGACCAATGAGCAGTTCTTC. Amino acids: CASSVEGLATNEQFF.

V gene TRBV11-2 combines with J gene TRBJ2-5, with 9 bases aligning to TRBD2. The V and J ends lost 5 bases and 3 bases, in that order; junction bases with no gene match: 7. This CDR3 contains 15 residues. Germline V gives CDR1 SGHAT, CDR2 FQNNGV. The CDR3 reads CASSPRLADKETQYF. The CDR3 DNA is TGTGCCAGCAGCCCGAGACTAGCGGATAAAGAGACCCAGTACTTC. Together with reference TRBV11-2 and TRBJ2-5, the CDR3 gives the full variable domain: EAGVAQSPRYKIIEKRQSVAFWCNPISGHATLYWYQQILGQGPKLLIQFQNNGVVDDSQLPKDRFSAERLKGVDSTLKIQPAKLEDSAVYLCASSPRLADKETQYFGPGTRLLVL.

This sequence joins TRBV28 and TRBJ1-1; a possible D gene is TRBD1 (5 bases). Trimming left V 7 bases short and J 1 base short, with 13 bases between. Germline CDR1 is MDHEN and CDR2 is SYDVKM. The CDR3 runs to 14 residues. In DNA form, the CDR3 reads TGTGCCAGCAACCCCGGGGGTGCGAACACTGAAGCTTTCTTT. Translating gives CASNPGGANTEAFF.

CDR3 loop: CASSLGTGGNQPQHF. Here the CDR3 DNA reads TGTGCCAGCAGCTTGGGGACAGGGGGCAATCAGCCCCAGCATTTT. V is TRBV5-4 and J is TRBJ1-5; 9 nucleotides line up with TRBD1. There are 15 residues in the CDR3. V lost 0 bases and J lost 2; bases outside the gene matches: 0. CDR1 and CDR2 from the germline V gene are SGHNT and YYREEE (reference sequence). Together with reference TRBV5-4 and TRBJ1-5, the CDR3 gives the full variable domain: ETGVTQSPTHLIKTRGQQVTLRCSSQSGHNTVSWYQQALGQGPQFIFQYYREEENGRGNFPPRFSGLQFPNYSSELNVNALELDDSALYLCASSLGTGGNQPQHFGDGTRLSIL.

This rearrangement joins TRBV7-2 to TRBJ2-1; 9 nucleotides agree with TRBD2. CDR3 length: 14 amino acids. From germline, CDR1 is SGHTA and CDR2 FQGNSA. V dropped 3 bases and J dropped 14; count of bases not matched to a gene: 11. CDR3 bases: TGTGCCAGCAGCTTGAGGACTAGCGCACCATCAAAGTTCTTC. This encodes CASSLRTSAPSKFF.

The chain links TRBV5-1 to TRBJ2-7, with D possibly matching TRBD1 (6 bases). Germline CDR1 SGHRS, CDR2 YFSETQ. The CDR3 is made up of 14 amino acids. V shed 6 bases and J shed 6 bases, with 19 bases lying between them. The CDR3 here is CASIPWTAMGEQYF. In nucleotides, the CDR3 is TGCGCCAGCATCCCATGGACAGCAATGGGCGAGCAGTACTTC.

This chain links TRBV7-2 with TRBJ2-2; 10 nucleotides line up with TRBD2. CDR1 SGHTA and CDR2 FQGNSA come from the germline V gene. V shed 5 bases, J shed 5 bases, and the junction held 11 bases outside the gene matches. The CDR3 is made up of 17 amino acids. CDR3 residues: CASSTIFRTSGTGELFF. CDR3 coding DNA: TGTGCCAGCAGCACCATATTTAGGACTAGCGGTACCGGGGAGCTGTTTTTT.

This clone appeared a few times. The rearrangement joins TRBV6-5 to TRBJ1-6; 7 nucleotides agree with TRBD1. CDR1 and CDR2 (germline): MNHEY, SVGAGI. CDR3 size: 15 residues. V lost 6 bases to trimming and J lost 10 bases; unmatched junction nucleotides: 12. This CDR3 reads CASSRDRDESSPLHF. For the CDR3, the DNA is TGTGCCAGCAGCCGCGACAGGGATGAATCCTCACCCCTCCACTTT.

This clone was observed many times. The chain recombines TRBV6-5 with TRBJ2-7; D is unclear. CDR1 MNHEY and CDR2 SVGAGI come from the germline V gene. The CDR3 is 14 residues long. V was shortened by 4 bases and J by 0 bases, with 10 bases between the two germline ends. The CDR3 spells CASSSGGLSYEQYF. The CDR3 DNA follows: TGTGCCAGCAGTTCGGGTGGCCTCTCCTACGAGCAGTACTTC.

The chain carries TRBV7-2 and TRBJ1-2; 10 positions match TRBD1. The CDR3 spans 13 residues. CDR1 and CDR2 (germline): SGHTA, FQGNSA. V was clipped by 5 bases and J by 8 bases; unmatched bases: 5. The CDR3 sequence is CASSPTGGKGYTF. The CDR3 DNA sequence: TGTGCCAGCAGCCCGACAGGGGGCAAGGGCTACACCTTC.

The chain combines TRBV28 with TRBJ2-1; 13 positions match TRBD2. CDR3 size: 16 residues. The germline gives CDR1 MDHEN, CDR2 SYDVKM. V shed 5 bases, J shed 3 bases, and the junction held 4 bases outside the gene matches. Written as DNA, the CDR3 is TGTGCCAGCAGTCAACTAGCGGGGGGGGTCTACAATGAGCAGTTCTTC. As protein: CASSQLAGGVYNEQFF.

The CDR3 nucleotides read TGTGCCAGCAGCCCCCGGGCTAGCGGGACCACAGATACGCAGTATTTT. This codes for CASSPRASGTTDTQYF. The rearrangement joins TRBV7-2 to TRBJ2-3, with 9 bases fitting TRBD2. Looked up from germline, CDR1 is SGHTA and CDR2 is FQGNSA. The CDR3 is 16 residues long. After removal of 5 bases from V and 2 bases from J, the junction contained 8 bases not matched to a gene.

The CDR3 sequence is CASSYMDRDEKLFF. The CDR3 DNA sequence: TGTGCCAGCAGTTACATGGACAGGGACGAAAAACTGTTTTTT. The chain employs TRBV6-2 or TRBV6-3 and TRBJ1-4; TRBD1 matches at 8 bases. The CDR3 spans 14 residues. Per the germline V gene, CDR1 is MNHEY and CDR2 is SVGEGT. Trimming cost V 2 bases and J 8 bases; bases outside gene matches: 4.

J is TRBJ1-2 and V is TRBV10-2; D possibly corresponds to TRBD1 (5 bases). Germline V lookup: CDR1 WSHSY, CDR2 SAAADI. The CDR3 is 16 residues long. V was cut by 4 bases and J by 0 bases, with 15 bases left in between. The CDR3 coding sequence is TGCGCCAGCAGTGGACTTCAGGGAATGTCTAACTATGGCTACACCTTC. As protein: CASSGLQGMSNYGYTF.

The rearrangement joins TRBV6-5 to TRBJ1-6; D uncertain. The CDR3 contains 15 residues. Trimming cost V 6 bases and J 9 bases, with 18 bases left between them. Germline V CDR1 and CDR2: MNHEY, SVGAGI. DNA of the CDR3: TGTGCCAGCAGAACCGGACTACAAATGGGTTCACCCCTCCACTTT. This codes for CASRTGLQMGSPLHF.

The chain uses TRBV6-5 and TRBJ2-7, with D unclear. The germline V gene encodes CDR1 MNHEY and CDR2 SVGAGI. With 6 bases removed from V and 7 bases from J, the gap between germline ends came to 10 bases. This CDR3 spans 11 amino acids. CDR3 DNA: TGTGCCAGCAGCCAAGCGAGGGAGCAGTACTTC. The encoded protein is CASSQAREQYF.

V gene TRBV4-1 combines with J gene TRBJ2-1; 12 nucleotides line up with TRBD2. The CDR3 extends over 16 amino acids. Looked up from germline, CDR1 is MGHRA and CDR2 is YSYEKL. The V segment lost 2 bases and the J segment 4 bases; nucleotides outside the gene matches: 3. The CDR3 bases are TGCGCCAGCAGCCAACTGGGACTAGCGGGTTACAATGAGCAGTTCTTC. The encoded protein is CASSQLGLAGYNEQFF.

V gene TRBV27 combines with J gene TRBJ2-3, with TRBD1 matching over 8 bases. Per germline, CDR1 MNHEY and CDR2 SMNVEV (reference sequence). Unmatched junction bases numbered 4, after V lost 2 bases and J lost 0 bases. This CDR3 spans 16 amino acids. The DNA of the CDR3 is TGTGCCAGCAGTTTACAGGGGGCGCTGAGCACAGATACGCAGTATTTT. This translates into CASSLQGALSTDTQYF.

The rearrangement uses TRBV5-1 and TRBJ1-2, with D unresolved. V shed 4 bases and J shed 2 bases, with 6 bases lying between them. The CDR3 length is 12 residues. Germline-derived CDR1 and CDR2 are SGHRS and YFSETQ. The CDR3 DNA follows: TGCGCCAGCAGCAACGCGAACTATGGCTACACCTTC. Translation: CASSNANYGYTF.